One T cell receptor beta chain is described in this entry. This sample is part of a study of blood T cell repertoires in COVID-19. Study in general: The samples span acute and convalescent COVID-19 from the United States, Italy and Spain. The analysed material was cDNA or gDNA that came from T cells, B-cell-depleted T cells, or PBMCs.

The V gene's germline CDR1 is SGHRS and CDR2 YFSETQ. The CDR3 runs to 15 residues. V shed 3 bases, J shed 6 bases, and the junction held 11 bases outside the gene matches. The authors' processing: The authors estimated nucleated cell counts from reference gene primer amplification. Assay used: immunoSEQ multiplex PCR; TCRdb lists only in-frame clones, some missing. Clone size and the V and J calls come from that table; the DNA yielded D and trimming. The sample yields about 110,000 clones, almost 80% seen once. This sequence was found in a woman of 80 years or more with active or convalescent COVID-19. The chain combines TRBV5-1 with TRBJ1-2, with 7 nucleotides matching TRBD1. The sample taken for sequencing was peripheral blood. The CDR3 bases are TGCGCCAGCAGCTCCGGCAACAGGGGTTTGGATGGCTACACCTTC. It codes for CASSSGNRGLDGYTF. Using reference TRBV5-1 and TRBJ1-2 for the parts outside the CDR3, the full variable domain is KAGVTQTPRYLIKTRGQQVTLSCSPISGHRSVSWYQQTPGQGLQFLFEYFSETQRNKGNFPGRFSGRQFSNSRSEMNVSTLELGDSALYLCASSSGNRGLDGYTFGSGTRLTVV.